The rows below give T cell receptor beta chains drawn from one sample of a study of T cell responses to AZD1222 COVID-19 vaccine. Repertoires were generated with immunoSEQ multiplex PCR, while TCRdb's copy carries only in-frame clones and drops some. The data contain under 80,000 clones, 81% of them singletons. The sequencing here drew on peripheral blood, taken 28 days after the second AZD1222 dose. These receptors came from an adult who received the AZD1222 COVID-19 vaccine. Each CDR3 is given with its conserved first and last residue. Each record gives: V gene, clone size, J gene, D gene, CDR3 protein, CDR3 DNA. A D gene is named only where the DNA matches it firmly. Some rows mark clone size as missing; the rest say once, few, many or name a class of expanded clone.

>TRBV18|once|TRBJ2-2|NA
CASSPRTGELFF
TGTGCCAGCTCACCTCGTACCGGGGAGCTGTTTTTT
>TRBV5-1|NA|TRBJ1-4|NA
CASSLRGLDEKLFF
TGCGCCAGCAGCTTGAGAGGATTGGATGAAAAACTGTTTTTT
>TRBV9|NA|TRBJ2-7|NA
CASSPATGRYEQYF
TGTGCCAGCAGCCCGGCGACAGGGAGGTACGAGCAGTACTTC
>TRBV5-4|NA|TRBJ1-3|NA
CASSRDINSGNTIYF
TGTGCCAGCAGCCGGGACATCAACTCTGGAAACACCATATATTTT
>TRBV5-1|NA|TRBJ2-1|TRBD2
CASSPGLAAFGDEQFF
TGCGCCAGCAGCCCGGGACTAGCGGCTTTTGGTGATGAGCAGTTCTTC
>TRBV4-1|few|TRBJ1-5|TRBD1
CASSHPDRGARTQHF
TGCGCCAGCAGCCACCCGGACAGGGGGGCGCGGACCCAGCATTTT
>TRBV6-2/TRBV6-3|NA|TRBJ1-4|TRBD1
CASSRTGEKLFF
TGTGCCAGCAGCCGGACAGGAGAAAAACTGTTTTTT
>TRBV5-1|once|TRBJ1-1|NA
CASSLVQETMNTEAFF
TGCGCCAGCAGCTTGGTACAGGAGACTATGAACACTGAAGCTTTCTTT
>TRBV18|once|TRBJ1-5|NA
CASSAGSNQPQHF
TGTGCCAGCTCAGCCGGCAGCAATCAGCCCCAGCATTTT
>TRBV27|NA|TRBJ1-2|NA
CASLSRWGAGGYTF
TGTGCCAGTTTATCTCGTTGGGGCGCGGGGGGCTACACCTTC
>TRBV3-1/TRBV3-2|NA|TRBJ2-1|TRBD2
CASSQGGLAGWFF
TGTGCCAGCAGCCAAGGCGGCCTAGCGGGGTGGTTCTTC
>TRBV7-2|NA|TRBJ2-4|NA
CASSNPVAKNIQYF
TGTGCCAGCAGCAACCCGGTAGCCAAAAACATTCAGTACTTC
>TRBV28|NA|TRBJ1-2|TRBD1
CASNVPRQGDYGYTF
TGTGCCAGCAACGTACCTAGACAGGGAGACTATGGCTACACCTTC
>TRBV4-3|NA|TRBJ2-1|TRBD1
CASSQEGTGANEQFF
TGCGCCAGCAGCCAAGAGGGGACAGGGGCTAATGAGCAGTTCTTC
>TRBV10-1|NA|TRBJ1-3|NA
CASSEGRRVGNTIYF
TGCGCCAGCAGTGAGGGGCGGAGGGTTGGAAACACCATATATTTT
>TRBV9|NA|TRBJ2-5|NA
CASSPGGGGETQYF
TGTGCCAGCAGCCCTGGCGGAGGAGGGGAGACCCAGTACTTC
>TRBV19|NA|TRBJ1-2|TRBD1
CASSDNQIRGQRYGYTF
TGTGCCAGTAGCGACAATCAGATCAGGGGGCAACGCTATGGCTACACCTTC
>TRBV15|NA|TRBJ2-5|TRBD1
CATSRDSAGTGGETQYF
TGTGCCACCAGCAGAGATTCCGCCGGGACAGGGGGAGAGACCCAGTACTTC
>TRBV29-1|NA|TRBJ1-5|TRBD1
CSVGQGTYQPQHF
TGCAGCGTGGGACAGGGGACTTATCAGCCCCAGCATTTT
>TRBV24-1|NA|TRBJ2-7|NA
CATSDSWEYGEQYF
TGTGCCACCAGTGATTCTTGGGAATACGGCGAGCAGTACTTC
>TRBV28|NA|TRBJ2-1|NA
CASRRAWKRDNYNEQFF
TGTGCCAGCAGACGTGCGTGGAAGAGGGACAACTACAATGAGCAGTTCTTC
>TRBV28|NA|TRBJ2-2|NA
CASSFGGSGELFF
TGTGCCAGCAGTTTCGGGGGCTCCGGGGAGCTGTTTTTT
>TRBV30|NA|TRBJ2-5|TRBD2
CAWSVGVAGVKETQYF
TGTGCCTGGAGTGTAGGGGTAGCGGGAGTAAAAGAGACCCAGTACTTC
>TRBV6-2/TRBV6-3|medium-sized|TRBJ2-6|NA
CASSYGGSGANVLTF
TGTGCCAGCAGTTATGGGGGGTCTGGGGCCAACGTCCTGACTTTC
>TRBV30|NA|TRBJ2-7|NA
CAWSVLGEQYF
TGTGCCTGGAGTGTACTAGGGGAGCAGTACTTC
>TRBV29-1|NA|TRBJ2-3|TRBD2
CSVDSPAGTGTDTQYF
TGCAGCGTTGATTCCCCAGCGGGAACGGGCACAGATACGCAGTATTTT
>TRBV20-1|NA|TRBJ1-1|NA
CSARRSTEAFF
TGCAGTGCTAGAAGAAGCACTGAAGCTTTCTTT
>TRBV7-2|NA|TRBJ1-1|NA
CASSAYTGLEAFF
TGTGCCAGCAGCGCCTACACAGGACTTGAAGCTTTCTTT
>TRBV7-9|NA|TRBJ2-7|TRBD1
CASSPALTGFGSYEQYF
TGTGCCAGCAGTCCAGCCCTGACAGGGTTCGGCTCCTACGAGCAGTACTTC
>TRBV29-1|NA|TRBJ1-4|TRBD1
CSVVDREALNEKLFF
TGCAGCGTAGTTGACAGGGAAGCTCTTAATGAAAAACTGTTTTTT
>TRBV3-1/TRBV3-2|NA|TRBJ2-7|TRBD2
CASSQAGWAGVSYEQYF
TGTGCCAGCAGCCAAGCTGGGTGGGCGGGAGTATCCTACGAGCAGTACTTC
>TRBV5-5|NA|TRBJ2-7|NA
CASSTFGSQRYEQYF
TGTGCCAGCAGCACCTTCGGGAGCCAGCGATACGAGCAGTACTTC
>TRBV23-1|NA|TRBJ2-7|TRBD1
CASSRGQGAYEQYF
TGCGCCAGCAGCCGAGGACAGGGGGCATACGAGCAGTACTTC
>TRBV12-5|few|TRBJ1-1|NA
CASGLPPLHTEAFF
TGTGCTAGTGGTTTGCCCCCTCTCCACACTGAAGCTTTCTTT
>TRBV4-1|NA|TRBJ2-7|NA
CASRVGDSSYEQYF
TGCGCCAGCAGAGTAGGAGACAGTAGCTACGAGCAGTACTTC
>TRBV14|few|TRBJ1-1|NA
CASSQGITEAFF
TGTGCCAGCAGCCAAGGAATCACTGAAGCTTTCTTT
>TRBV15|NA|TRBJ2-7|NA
CATSRDLGYEQYF
TGTGCCACCAGCAGAGATTTGGGCTACGAGCAGTACTTC
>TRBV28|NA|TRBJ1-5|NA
CASSLEYGQWPQHF
TGTGCCAGCAGTTTAGAGTACGGTCAGTGGCCCCAGCATTTT
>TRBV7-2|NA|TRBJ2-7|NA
CASSLAQGFYEQYF
TGTGCCAGCAGCTTAGCGCAGGGATTTTACGAGCAGTACTTC
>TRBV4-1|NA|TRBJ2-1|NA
CASSQDPRFSYNEQFF
TGCGCCAGCAGCCAAGATCCCAGGTTCTCCTACAATGAGCAGTTCTTC
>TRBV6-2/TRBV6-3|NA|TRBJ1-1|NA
CASSYVRGAQMNTEAFF
TGTGCCAGCAGTTACGTCCGGGGGGCGCAGATGAACACTGAAGCTTTCTTT
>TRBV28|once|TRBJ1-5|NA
CASSLHGGNQPQHF
TGTGCCAGCAGTCTCCACGGGGGGAATCAGCCCCAGCATTTT
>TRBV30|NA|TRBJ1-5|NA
CAWSKGDSLRPQHF
TGTGCCTGGAGTAAAGGGGACTCCCTGAGGCCCCAGCATTTT
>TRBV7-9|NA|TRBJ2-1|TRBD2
CASSTTSGRARNEQFF
TGTGCCAGCAGCACGACTAGCGGGAGGGCGAGGAATGAGCAGTTCTTC
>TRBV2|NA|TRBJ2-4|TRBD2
CASNELAVAKNIQYF
TGTGCCAGCAACGAACTAGCGGTAGCCAAAAACATTCAGTACTTC
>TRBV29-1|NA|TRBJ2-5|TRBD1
CSVPRDRGAETQYF
TGCAGCGTCCCCCGGGACAGGGGGGCAGAGACCCAGTACTTC